The clone carrying this T cell receptor (beta chain) appeared a few times. Its antigen remains unknown. The data belong to a study of early T cells in non-severe SARS-CoV-2 infection. Background on the study: Unpaired chains resulted from sequencing bulk RNA of unsorted whole blood. Study-level points and caveats: CD4 and private specificities were missed by VDJdb matching, which favored anti-spike CD8 responses.

This CDR3 spans 19 amino acids. Per germline, CDR1 SGDLS and CDR2 YYNGEE. V gave up 4 bases and J gave up 5 bases; unmatched junction bases: 15. Attachment of unique molecular identifiers to individual cDNA molecules was performed. TCRdb analysed the 5' RACE reads with MiXCR anew, one entry per CDR3 protein. The sample contains tens of thousands of distinct CDR3 sequences, 10% to 15% of which appear only once. This chain joins TRBV9 and TRBJ2-2; the match to TRBD1 covers 12 bases. The sequencing input was whole blood. The TCR originated in an adult who was a healthcare worker with PCR-confirmed SARS-CoV-2 infection or an uninfected control (not recorded which). The CDR3 here is CASSPERDRGRLVTGELFF. CDR3 DNA: TGTGCCAGCAGCCCCGAAAGGGACAGGGGGCGGTTGGTAACCGGGGAGCTGTTTTTT.